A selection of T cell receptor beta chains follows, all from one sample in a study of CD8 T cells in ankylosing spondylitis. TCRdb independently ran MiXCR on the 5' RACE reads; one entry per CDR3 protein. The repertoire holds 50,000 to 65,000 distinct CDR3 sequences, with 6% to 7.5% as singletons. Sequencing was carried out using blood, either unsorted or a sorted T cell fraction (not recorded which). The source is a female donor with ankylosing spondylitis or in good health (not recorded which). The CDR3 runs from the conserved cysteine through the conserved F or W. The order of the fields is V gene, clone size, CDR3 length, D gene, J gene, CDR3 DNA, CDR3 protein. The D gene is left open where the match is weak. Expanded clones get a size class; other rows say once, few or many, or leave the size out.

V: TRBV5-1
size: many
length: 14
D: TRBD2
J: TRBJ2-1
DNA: TGCGCCAGCACCTCGGGGGGACCCTACAATGAGCAGTTCTTC
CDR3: CASTSGGPYNEQFF

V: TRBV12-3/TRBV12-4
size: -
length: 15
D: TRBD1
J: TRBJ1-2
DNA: TGTGCCAGCACTCGAGAGGGACAGGGAAACTATGGCTACACCTTC
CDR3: CASTREGQGNYGYTF

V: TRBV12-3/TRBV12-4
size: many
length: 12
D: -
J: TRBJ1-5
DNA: TGTGCCAGCAGTTTCCCCTATCAGCCCCAGCATTTT
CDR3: CASSFPYQPQHF

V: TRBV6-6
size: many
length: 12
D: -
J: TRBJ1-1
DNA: TGTGCCAGCAGTTACGTGGGGACTGAAGCTTTCTTT
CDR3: CASSYVGTEAFF

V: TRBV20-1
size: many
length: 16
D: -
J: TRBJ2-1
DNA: TGCAGTGCTTCCCCGCCTCGAGGAGGTTACGGCAATGAGCAGTTCTTC
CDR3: CSASPPRGGYGNEQFF

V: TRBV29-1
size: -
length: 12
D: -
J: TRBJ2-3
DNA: TGCAGCGCTTCTAGTTCGCGAGATACGCAGTATTTT
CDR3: CSASSSRDTQYF

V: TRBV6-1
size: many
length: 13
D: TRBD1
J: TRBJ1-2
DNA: TGTGCCACGCGCAGGGACAGGGACAATGGCTACACCTTC
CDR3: CATRRDRDNGYTF

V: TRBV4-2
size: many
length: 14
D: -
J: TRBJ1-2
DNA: TGTGCCAGCAGCCAAGGCAACAGTAACTATGGCTACACCTTC
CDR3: CASSQGNSNYGYTF

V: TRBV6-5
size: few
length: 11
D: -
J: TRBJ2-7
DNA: TGTGCCAGCTGGGATGGGTACGAGCAGTACTTC
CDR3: CASWDGYEQYF

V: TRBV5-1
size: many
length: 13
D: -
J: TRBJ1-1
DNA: TGCGCCAGCAGCTTGGACCAGAACACTGAAGCTTTCTTT
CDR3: CASSLDQNTEAFF

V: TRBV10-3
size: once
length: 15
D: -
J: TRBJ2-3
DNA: TGTGCCATCAGTGAGCGTGGGGCGGACACAGATACGCAGTATTTT
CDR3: CAISERGADTDTQYF

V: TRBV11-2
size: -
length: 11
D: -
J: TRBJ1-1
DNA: TGTGCCAGCAGCTTCCAGATTGAAGCTTTCTTT
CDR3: CASSFQIEAFF

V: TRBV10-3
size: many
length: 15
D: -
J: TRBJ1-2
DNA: TGTGCCATCAGGATGGGCGGGCTCCAAAACTATGGCTACACCTTC
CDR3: CAIRMGGLQNYGYTF

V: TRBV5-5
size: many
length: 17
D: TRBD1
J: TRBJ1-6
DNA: TGTGCCAGCAGCTTGTTGGAGGGGGCGATTTGGAATTCACCCCTCCACTTT
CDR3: CASSLLEGAIWNSPLHF

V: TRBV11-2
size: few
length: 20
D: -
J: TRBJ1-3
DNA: TGTGCCAGCAGTTTAGAGGCCGAGGAGATCATGGGCGGGTCTGGAAACACCATATATTTT
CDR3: CASSLEAEEIMGGSGNTIYF

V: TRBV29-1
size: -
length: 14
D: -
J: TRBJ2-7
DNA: TGCAGCGTTGAAGATCCTTGGGGAAAAGACGAGCAGTACTTC
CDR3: CSVEDPWGKDEQYF

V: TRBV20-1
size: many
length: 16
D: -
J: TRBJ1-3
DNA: TGCAGTGCTAGAGAGGGATGGGGCAACTCTGGAAACACCATATATTTT
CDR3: CSAREGWGNSGNTIYF

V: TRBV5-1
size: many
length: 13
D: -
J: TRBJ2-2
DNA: TGCGCCAGCAATACGGTTACAACCGGGGAGCTGTTTTTT
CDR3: CASNTVTTGELFF

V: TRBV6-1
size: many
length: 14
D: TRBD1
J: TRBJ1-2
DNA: TGTGCCAGCAGTGCTCGACAGGGGACTTATGGCTACACCTTC
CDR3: CASSARQGTYGYTF

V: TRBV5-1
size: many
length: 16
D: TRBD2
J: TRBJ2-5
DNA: TGCGCCAGCAGCTTGGACGGGACTAGTATGGGAGAGACCCAGTACTTC
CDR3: CASSLDGTSMGETQYF

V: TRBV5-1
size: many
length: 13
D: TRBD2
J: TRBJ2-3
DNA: TGCGCCAGCAAAACTAGCGGAGCAGATACGCAGTATTTT
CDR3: CASKTSGADTQYF

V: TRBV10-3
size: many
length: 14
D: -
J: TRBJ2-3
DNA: TGTGCCATCAGTGAAACCCGTAGCACAGATACGCAGTATTTT
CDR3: CAISETRSTDTQYF

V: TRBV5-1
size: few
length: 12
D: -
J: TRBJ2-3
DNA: TGCGCCAGCAGCGCCAGGGGTGATACGCAGTATTTT
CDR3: CASSARGDTQYF

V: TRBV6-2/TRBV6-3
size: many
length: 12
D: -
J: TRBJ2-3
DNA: TGTGCCAGCAGTTACCCATCAGATACGCAGTATTTT
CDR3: CASSYPSDTQYF

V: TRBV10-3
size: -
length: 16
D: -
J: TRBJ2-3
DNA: TGTGCCATCAGTGTTCTGGAGGATGGTAGCACAGATACGCAGTATTTT
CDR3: CAISVLEDGSTDTQYF

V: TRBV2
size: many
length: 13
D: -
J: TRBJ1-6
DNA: TGTGCCAGCTCGAGGGCCCTTAATTCACCCCTCCACTTT
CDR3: CASSRALNSPLHF

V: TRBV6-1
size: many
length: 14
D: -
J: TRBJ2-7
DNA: TGTGCCAGCAGTGACGAGGGGCCAACCTACGAGCAGTACTTC
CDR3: CASSDEGPTYEQYF